The present TCR beta chain was sequenced within a study of T-cell memory formation after mild COVID-19. Across the whole study: The study found TCR clusters largely donor specific. Whole-study results and caveats: A second wave expanding day 15 to 37 was CD4+-biased; contracting clones were balanced. For second-wave clones that peaked at day 37, SARS-CoV-2 specificity went unverified.

After 5'RACE with constant-segment primers, TCR alpha and TCR beta cDNA libraries carrying sample barcodes and UMIs were obtained. TCRdb fed the 5' RACE reads into MiXCR, producing one record per CDR3 protein. The top ten hold over 11% of the sample, which has roughly 120,000 distinct CDR3 sequences, 16% seen once. With regard to this clonotype: Its specificity is not known.

Sequencing was done on a sample of PBMCs or a T cell subset sorted from them (not recorded which). The TCR originated in an adult woman who had mild COVID-19 (a few samples of this study predate the infection). Cell type and time point are not known.

DNA of the CDR3: TGTGCCAGCAGTTCGGGTGAAGAGCAGTACTTC. It translates to CASSSGEEQYF. The chain couples TRBV3-1 to TRBJ2-7; D remains unclear. V lost 6 bases and J lost 7, with 10 bases in between. The CDR3 loop spans 11 amino acids. CDR1 and CDR2 (germline): LGHDT, YNNKEL (reference sequence).